This T cell receptor (beta chain) emerged from a study of vaccination effects on CD4 cells after COVID-19 (dated by TCRdb to about 2022). About the study as a whole: To identify antigen-specific CD4+ T cell clonotypes by their expansion, the ViraFEST assay first stimulated PBMC with viral peptide pools and then applied TCR sequencing. The study compared SARS-CoV-2 spike-specific CD4+ TCR repertoires before and after mRNA vaccination in COVID-19 convalescent patients and infection-naive vaccine recipients. Each participant received two doses of an mRNA SARS-CoV-2 vaccine, either BNT162b2 or mRNA-1273. The Oncomine TCR Beta short-read assay on an Illumina iSeq 100 was used to sequence cultures from other donors in the study. Altogether, some 11 COVID-19 convalescent patients and several SARS-CoV-2-naive healthy vaccine recipients made up the full study. A few million PBMC per well were cultured with 10 ug/ml peptides in IMDM containing roughly 5% human AB serum, about 10 IU/ml IL-2 and gentamicin. What the research found in general, with its limitations: Limitations of the study were the small number of convalescent patients and the absence of early post-infection timepoints. Clones induced by infection and clones induced by vaccination both contracted markedly at late timepoints after vaccination, which fits with T cell responses waning over time. Among healthy vaccine recipients, nearly all vaccine-induced clones were SARS-CoV-2 mono-reactive, and only 1 of 255 was cross-reactive with common cold coronaviruses.

According to the germline V gene, CDR1 reads SGHRS and CDR2 reads YFSETQ. Ends trimmed: V by 3 bases, J by 6 bases; bases unmatched to a gene: 5. The CDR3 contains 14 residues, cysteine and phenylalanine counted. Only the CDR3 portion is preserved as DNA: 42 bases, with reading frame beginning at the first base. Libraries were prepared through the immunoSEQ multiplex PCR assay. DNA from the cultured, isolated CD4+ T cells was subjected to TCR beta CDR3 sequencing. Processing in the source paper ran as follows. The analysis removed non-productive TCR sequences, trimmed reads to the CDR3 region, and retained only CDR3s that were 7 or more amino acids long. The MANAFEST web app was used to identify antigen-specific clonotypes by comparing expansion in peptide wells with expansion in reference cultures. To count as positive, a clone had to show expansion at FDR<0.05 compared with the reference and with all other wells, an odds ratio above 5, and a frequency above 0.1% in two replicate wells. Cross-reactive clonotypes were defined as significantly expanded in SARS-CoV-2 spike wells and in at least one common cold coronavirus spike condition. Using the stringdist R package, CDR3 similarity was measured by Levenshtein distance, and unrooted trees were constructed with ape in R 3.6.1. In its TCRdb copy, this immuneACCESS table keeps in-frame sequences only and misses some clones. Where compared with another copy, unresolved V genes explain less than half of these, and the others have no known cause. The V and J calls and clone size come from that table; D and trimming were worked out from the DNA. The sample profile shows roughly 50,000 clones; 67% of them were found once. Of the sample, nearly 5.5% is held by the ten largest clones.

After 10 days of culture, CD4+ T cells were isolated with the EasySep CD4+ T cell isolation kit. None of the healthy vaccine recipients had a prior SARS-CoV-2 infection, which was confirmed by nucleocapsid antibody tests that came back negative both before and after vaccination. On days 3 and 7, half of the culture medium was replaced with fresh IL-2-containing medium. Unless noted otherwise, every peptide stimulation condition was cultured in triplicate wells. Using Ficoll-Paque Plus gradient centrifugation, PBMC were separated from whole blood and then either used fresh or cryopreserved at -140C. The QIAamp micro DNA kit was used to extract genomic DNA from the cultured CD4+ T cells. This clone was seen just once. This clone's antigen is unknown. Base qualities are not provided; no much larger clone lies one nucleotide away.

This sequence was found in a human donor who received a COVID-19 vaccine. The receptor chain draws on TRBV5-1 and TRBJ2-3, with 9 central nucleotides matching TRBD2. The starting material was CD4+ T cells from PBMCs cultured without peptide, obtained before COVID-19 vaccination. For the CDR3, the sequence is CASSSIAGVDTQYF. The sequenced DNA: TGCGCCAGCAGCTCCATAGCGGGGGTGGATACGCAGTATTTT.